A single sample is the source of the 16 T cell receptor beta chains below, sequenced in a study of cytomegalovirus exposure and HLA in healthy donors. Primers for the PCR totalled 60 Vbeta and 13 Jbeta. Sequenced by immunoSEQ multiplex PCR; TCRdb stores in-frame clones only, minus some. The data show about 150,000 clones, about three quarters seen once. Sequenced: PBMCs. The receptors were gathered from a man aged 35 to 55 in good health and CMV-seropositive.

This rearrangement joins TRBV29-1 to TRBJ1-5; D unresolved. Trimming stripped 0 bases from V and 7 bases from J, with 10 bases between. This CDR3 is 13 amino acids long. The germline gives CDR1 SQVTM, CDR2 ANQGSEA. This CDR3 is CSVEDYVGQPQHF. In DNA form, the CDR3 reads TGCAGCGTTGAAGATTACGTGGGCCAGCCCCAGCATTTT.

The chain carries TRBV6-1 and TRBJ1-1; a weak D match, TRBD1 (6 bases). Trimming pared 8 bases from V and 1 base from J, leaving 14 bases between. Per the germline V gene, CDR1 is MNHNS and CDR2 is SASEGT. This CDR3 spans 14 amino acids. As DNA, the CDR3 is TGTGCCAGCCGGGGGGCAGGTGGGAACACTGAAGCTTTCTTT. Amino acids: CASRGAGGNTEAFF.

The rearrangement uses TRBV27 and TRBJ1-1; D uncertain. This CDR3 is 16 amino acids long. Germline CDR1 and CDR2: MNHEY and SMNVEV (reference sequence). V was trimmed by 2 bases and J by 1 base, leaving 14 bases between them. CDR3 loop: CASSLLVANRNTEAFF. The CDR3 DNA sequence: TGTGCCAGCAGTTTACTTGTAGCGAATAGGAACACTGAAGCTTTCTTT.

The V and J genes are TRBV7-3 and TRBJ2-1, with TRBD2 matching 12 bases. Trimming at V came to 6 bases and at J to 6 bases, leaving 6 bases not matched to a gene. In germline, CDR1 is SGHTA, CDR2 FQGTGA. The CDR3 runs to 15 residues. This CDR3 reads CASREGLAGFNEQFF. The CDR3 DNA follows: TGTGCCAGCAGGGAAGGACTAGCGGGATTCAATGAGCAGTTCTTC.

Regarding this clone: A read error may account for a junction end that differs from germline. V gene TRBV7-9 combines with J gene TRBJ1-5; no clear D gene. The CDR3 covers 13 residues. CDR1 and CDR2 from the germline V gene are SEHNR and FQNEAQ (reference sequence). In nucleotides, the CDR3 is TGTTCCAGCAGCTTTAGCCACGATCAGCCCCAGCATTTT. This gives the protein CSSSFSHDQPQHF.

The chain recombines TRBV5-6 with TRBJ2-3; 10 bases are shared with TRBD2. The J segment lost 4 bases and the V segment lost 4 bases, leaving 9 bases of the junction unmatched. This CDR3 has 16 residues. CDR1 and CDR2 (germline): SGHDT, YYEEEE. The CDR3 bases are TGTGCCAGCAGCCAAACACTAGCGGGGTTCGCAGATACGCAGTATTTT. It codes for CASSQTLAGFADTQYF.

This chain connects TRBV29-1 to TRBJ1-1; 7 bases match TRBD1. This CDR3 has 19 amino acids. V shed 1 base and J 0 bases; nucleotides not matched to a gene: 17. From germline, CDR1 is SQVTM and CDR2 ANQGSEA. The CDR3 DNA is TGCAGCGTTGAAGTCCTAAGTGGGACAGCGATTCGGATGAACACTGAAGCTTTCTTT. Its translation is CSVEVLSGTAIRMNTEAFF.

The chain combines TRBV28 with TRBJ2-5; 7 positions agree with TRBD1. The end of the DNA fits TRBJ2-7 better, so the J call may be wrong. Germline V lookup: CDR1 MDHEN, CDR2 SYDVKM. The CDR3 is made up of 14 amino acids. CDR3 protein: CASSLGGQDYEQYF. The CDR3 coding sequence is TGTGCCAGCAGTTTAGGAGGACAGGACTACGAGCAGTACTTC.

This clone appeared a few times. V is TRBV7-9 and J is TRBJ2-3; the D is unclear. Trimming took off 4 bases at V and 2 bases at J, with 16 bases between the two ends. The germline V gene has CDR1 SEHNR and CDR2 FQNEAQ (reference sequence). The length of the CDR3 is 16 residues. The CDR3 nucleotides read TGTGCCAGCAGCTGGCGACTGCAGACCAACACAGATACGCAGTATTTT. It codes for CASSWRLQTNTDTQYF.

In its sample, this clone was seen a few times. CDR3 DNA: TGTGCCTGGAACATGAACACTGAAGCTTTCTTT. Translation: CAWNMNTEAFF. This chain uses TRBV30 with TRBJ1-1; D unresolved. The germline CDR1 and CDR2 sequences are GTSNPN and SVGIG (reference sequence). The CDR3 runs 11 residues. Trimming removed 4 bases from V and 0 bases from J, with 3 bases in between.

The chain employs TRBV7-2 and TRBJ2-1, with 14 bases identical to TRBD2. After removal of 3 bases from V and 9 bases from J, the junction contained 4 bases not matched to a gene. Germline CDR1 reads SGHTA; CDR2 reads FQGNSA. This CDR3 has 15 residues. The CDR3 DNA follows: TGTGCCAGCAGCTTGGGACTAGCGGGAGCTGGTGAGCAGTTCTTC. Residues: CASSLGLAGAGEQFF.

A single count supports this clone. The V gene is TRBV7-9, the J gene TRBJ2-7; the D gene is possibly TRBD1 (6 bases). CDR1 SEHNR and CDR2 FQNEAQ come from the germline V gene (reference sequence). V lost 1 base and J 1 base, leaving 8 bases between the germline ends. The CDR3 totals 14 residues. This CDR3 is CASSLVGGSYEQYF. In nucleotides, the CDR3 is TGTGCCAGCAGCTTAGTAGGGGGATCCTACGAGCAGTACTTC.

The CDR3 here is CASSRLSGRDEQYF. The CDR3 DNA reads as TGCGCCAGCAGCCGGCTGAGTGGGCGAGACGAGCAGTACTTC. This chain joins TRBV5-1 and TRBJ2-7; D is ambiguous. The CDR3 length is 14 residues. The germline V gene has CDR1 SGHRS and CDR2 YFSETQ. Trimming cost V 4 bases and J 5 bases, with 16 bases left between them.

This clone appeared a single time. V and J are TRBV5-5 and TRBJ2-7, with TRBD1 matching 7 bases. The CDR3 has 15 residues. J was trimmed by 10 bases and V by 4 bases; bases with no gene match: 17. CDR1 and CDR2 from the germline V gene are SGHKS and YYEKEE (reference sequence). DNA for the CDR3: TGTGCCAGCAGCCCGATTGACAGGGCCCGTTCTCTCCAGTACTTC. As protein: CASSPIDRARSLQYF.

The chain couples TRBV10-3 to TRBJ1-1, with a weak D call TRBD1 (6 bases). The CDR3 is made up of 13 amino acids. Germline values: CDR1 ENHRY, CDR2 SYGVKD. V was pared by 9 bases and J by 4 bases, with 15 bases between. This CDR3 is CAITGLAGTEAFF. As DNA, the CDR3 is TGTGCCATTACAGGGTTGGCGGGCACTGAAGCTTTCTTT.

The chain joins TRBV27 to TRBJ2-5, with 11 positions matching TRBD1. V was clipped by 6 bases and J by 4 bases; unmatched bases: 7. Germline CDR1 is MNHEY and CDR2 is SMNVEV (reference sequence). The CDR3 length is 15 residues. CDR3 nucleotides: TGTGCCAGCAGAGGACAGGGGGCAACTAGAGAGACCCAGTACTTC. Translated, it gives CASRGQGATRETQYF.